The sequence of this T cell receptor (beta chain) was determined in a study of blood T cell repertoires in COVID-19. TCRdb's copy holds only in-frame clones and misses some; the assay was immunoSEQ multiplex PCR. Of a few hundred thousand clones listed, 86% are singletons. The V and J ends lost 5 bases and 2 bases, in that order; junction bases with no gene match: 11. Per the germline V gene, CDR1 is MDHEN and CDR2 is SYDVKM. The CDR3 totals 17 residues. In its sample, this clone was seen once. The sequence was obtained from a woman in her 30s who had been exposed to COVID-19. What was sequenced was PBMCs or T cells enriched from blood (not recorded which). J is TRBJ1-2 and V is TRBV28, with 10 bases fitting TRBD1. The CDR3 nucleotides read TGTGCCAGCAGTCCTTACCGCAGGACAGGGGGGAACTATGGCTACACCTTC. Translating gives CASSPYRRTGGNYGYTF.